These 8 T cell receptor beta chains were all obtained from the same sample, sequenced in a study of blood T cells in healthy people across ages (dated by TCRdb to between 2014 and 2016). The library was prepared using 5' RACE. Instrument on record: Illumina HiSeq 2500. The second PCR ran for about 6 to 12 cycles and used a J-beta primer mix along with a sample-barcoded 5' primer. TCRdb passed the public sequencing reads through fastp at Q25 and MiXCR, retaining productive beta sequences. Every distinct CDR3 protein forms one entry, paired with its most common genes and DNA. This sample is represented by 850,000 to 950,000 distinct CDR3 sequences; under 35% of them were singletons. The ten largest clones add up to about 18% of the sample. Sample: blood. These receptors came from a woman of 80 years or more in good health.

There are a few counts of this clonotype. V gene TRBV27 combines with J gene TRBJ1-4; weak D call: TRBD1 (5 bases). From germline, CDR1 is MNHEY and CDR2 SMNVEV (reference sequence). This CDR3 comprises 16 residues. The ends were cut back, 5 bases at V and 5 bases at J, with 18 bases in the middle. The DNA for the CDR3 is TGTGCCAGCAGTCTACTCGGCGTGGGGGACAATGAAAAACTGTTTTTT. It yields the protein CASSLLGVGDNEKLFF.

This clonotype was observed at least ten times. This chain links TRBV27 with TRBJ2-3; perhaps TRBD2 as D (6 bases). The CDR3 is 15 amino acids. Trimming took off 4 bases at V and 2 bases at J, with 13 bases between the two ends. Germline values: CDR1 MNHEY, CDR2 SMNVEV (reference sequence). CDR3 sequence reads: CASSSPGGNTDTQYF. In nucleotides, the CDR3 is TGTGCCAGCAGTTCACCCGGCGGGAACACAGATACGCAGTATTTT.

This clonotype was counted many times. J is TRBJ2-3 and V is TRBV7-6; 10 nucleotides line up with TRBD2. The V segment lost 4 bases and the J segment 5 bases; nucleotides outside the gene matches: 9. The germline V gene has CDR1 SGHVS and CDR2 FNYEAQ. The CDR3 totals 16 residues. CDR3 coding DNA: TGTGCCAGCAGCTCCCCCAAGCGGGGGGGCCTAGATACGCAGTATTTT. Translated: CASSSPKRGGLDTQYF. The full variable domain, completed using reference TRBV7-6 and TRBJ2-3, is GAGVSQSPRYKVTKRGQDVALRCDPISGHVSLYWYRQALGQGPEFLTYFNYEAQQDKSGLPNDRFSAERPEGSISTLTIQRTEQRDSAMYRCASSSPKRGGLDTQYFGPGTRLTVL.

At least ten counts were recorded for this clonotype. The chain carries TRBV7-2 and TRBJ2-1, with unresolved D. Germline loops: CDR1 SGHTA, CDR2 FQGNSA. Trimming removed 1 base from V and 5 bases from J, with 3 bases in between. The length of the CDR3 is 12 residues. Written as DNA, the CDR3 is TGTGCCAGCAGCTTAGGTCACAATGAGCAGTTCTTC. It codes for CASSLGHNEQFF.

Many counts were recorded for this clonotype. The chain's CDR3 is CASSLGQPTIYGYTF. In nucleotides, the CDR3 is TGTGCCAGCAGCTTGGGACAGCCGACAATTTATGGCTACACCTTC. The chain employs TRBV5-5 and TRBJ1-2, with a possible D match to TRBD1 (5 bases). The V end was cut by 0 bases, the J end by 5 bases, with 14 bases between. The CDR3 spans 15 residues. The germline CDR1 and CDR2 sequences are SGHKS and YYEKEE (reference sequence).

This clonotype was detected many times. The rearrangement links TRBV27 to TRBJ1-5, with a weak D call TRBD1 (5 bases). Germline assignment: CDR1 MNHEY and CDR2 SMNVEV (reference sequence). Trimming cost V 9 bases and J 0 bases, with 12 bases left between them. The CDR3 loop spans 14 amino acids. The CDR3 here is CASGAGVSNQPQHF. CDR3 nucleotides: TGTGCCAGTGGGGCGGGCGTTAGCAATCAGCCCCAGCATTTT.

V and J are TRBV20-1 and TRBJ2-3, with TRBD2 matching over 7 bases. The CDR3 runs to 13 residues. Germline CDR1 is DFQATT and CDR2 is SNEGSKA (reference sequence). The J segment lost 0 bases and the V segment lost 5 bases, leaving 2 bases of the junction unmatched. DNA for the CDR3: TGCAGTGCTTCCGGGGGGAGCACAGATACGCAGTATTTT. This translates into CSASGGSTDTQYF.

This clonotype appeared many times. The chain's CDR3 is CSGNGQGVDEQFF. CDR3 bases: TGCAGCGGTAACGGACAGGGAGTCGACGAGCAGTTCTTC. The chain is built from TRBV29-1 and TRBJ2-1, with 8 nucleotides matching TRBD1. Looked up from germline, CDR1 is SQVTM and CDR2 is ANQGSEA. This CDR3 is 13 amino acids long. Trimming at V came to 7 bases and at J to 10 bases, leaving 12 bases not matched to a gene.